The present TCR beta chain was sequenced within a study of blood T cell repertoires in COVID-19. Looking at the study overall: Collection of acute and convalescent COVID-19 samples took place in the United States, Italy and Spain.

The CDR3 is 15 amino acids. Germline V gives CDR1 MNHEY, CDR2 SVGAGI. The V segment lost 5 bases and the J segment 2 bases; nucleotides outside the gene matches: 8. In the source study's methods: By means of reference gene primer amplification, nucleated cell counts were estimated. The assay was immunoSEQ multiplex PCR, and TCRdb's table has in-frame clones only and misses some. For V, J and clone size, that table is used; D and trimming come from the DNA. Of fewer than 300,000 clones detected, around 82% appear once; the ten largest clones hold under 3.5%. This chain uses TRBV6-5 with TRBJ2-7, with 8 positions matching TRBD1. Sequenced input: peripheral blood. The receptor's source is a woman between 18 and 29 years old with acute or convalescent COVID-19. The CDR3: CASSRGQGTTYEQYF. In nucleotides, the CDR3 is TGTGCCAGCAGTCGAGGACAGGGTACAACCTACGAGCAGTACTTC.